A selection of T cell receptor beta chains follows, all from one sample in a study of response to subunit inactivated influenza vaccine. One entry per CDR3 protein, called by TCRdb with MiXCR from the RT-PCR reads. The table has some 500,000 distinct CDR3 sequences, more than 15% seen once. The sample was CD4+ T cells sorted from PBMCs, taken around 25 months after vaccination. The origin of the receptors is a man in his fifties or sixties who received an inactivated influenza vaccine. Each CDR3 is given with its conserved first and last residue. D genes are given only for firm matches. The size field is filled for only some rows; it gives once, few, many or a size class.

d_call j_call clone_size v_call cdr3_aa cdr3_nt
TRBD2 TRBJ2-3 once TRBV7-2 CASSLVAGPRNTQYF TGTGCCAGCAGCTTGGTAGCGGGACCCCGTAATACGCAGTATTTT
NA TRBJ2-7 few TRBV20-1 CSASSQAARREQYF TGCAGTGCTAGTTCGCAGGCGGCTCGTCGAGAGCAGTACTTC
TRBD1 TRBJ2-1 few TRBV6-2/TRBV6-3 CASSSAGGSIYNEQFF TGTGCCAGCAGTTCCGCAGGGGGCTCGATCTACAATGAGCAGTTCTTC
TRBD2 TRBJ2-7 NA TRBV5-1 CASSLGRLAGDYEQYF TGCGCCAGCAGCTTGGGTCGGCTAGCGGGAGACTACGAGCAGTACTTC
TRBD1 TRBJ2-5 few TRBV5-1 CASSLGSGGGQETQYF TGCGCCAGCAGCTTGGGCTCAGGGGGTGGCCAAGAGACCCAGTACTTC
TRBD2 TRBJ2-4 many TRBV5-1 CASSTGGSATTAKNIQYF TGCGCCAGCAGCACGGGAGGGTCCGCTACTACAGCCAAAAACATTCAGTACTTC
NA TRBJ1-5 NA TRBV27 CASRAGASSNQPQHF TGTGCCAGCAGGGCGGGGGCCTCAAGCAATCAGCCCCAGCATTTT
NA TRBJ1-1 few TRBV6-4 CASSLTEANTEAFF TGTGCCAGCAGTTTGACAGAAGCAAACACTGAAGCTTTCTTT
NA TRBJ2-2 many TRBV5-1 CASSLSTGELFF TGTGCCAGCAGCTTATCCACCGGGGAGCTGTTTTTT
TRBD1 TRBJ2-5 NA TRBV20-1 CSARDAQGAAETQYF TGCAGTGCTAGAGATGCACAGGGGGCCGCCGAGACCCAGTACTTC
NA TRBJ2-1 once TRBV20-1 CSARGINNEQFF TGCAGTGCTCGAGGAATTAACAATGAGCAGTTCTTC
NA TRBJ1-5 NA TRBV3-1 CASSQAGSAQPQHF TGTGCCAGCAGCCAAGCAGGGTCGGCTCAGCCCCAGCATTTT
TRBD1 TRBJ1-6 many TRBV5-6 CASSSSGQGIRSPLHF TGTGCCAGCAGCTCATCCGGACAGGGAATTAGATCCCCCCTCCACTTT
NA TRBJ2-3 NA TRBV10-3 CAIRRGVDTDTQYF TGTGCCATCCGCAGGGGCGTCGACACAGATACGCAGTATTTT
NA TRBJ2-4 NA TRBV5-5 CASSLDVAALAKNIQYF TGTGCCAGCAGCTTGGATGTGGCGGCACTAGCCAAAAACATTCAGTACTTC
NA TRBJ2-7 NA TRBV2 CASRSDQGGEQYF TGTGCCAGCAGGTCTGATCAGGGAGGCGAGCAGTACTTC
NA TRBJ2-1 many TRBV6-6 CASSGLYNEQFF TGTGCCAGCAGTGGGCTATACAATGAGCAGTTCTTC
TRBD1 TRBJ1-5 NA TRBV30 CAWSAGGSQPQHF TGTGCCTGGAGTGCAGGGGGCAGTCAGCCCCAGCATTTT
TRBD2 TRBJ2-7 NA TRBV7-8 CASSLWASGGYEQYF TGTGCCAGCAGCTTATGGGCTAGCGGGGGGTACGAGCAGTACTTC
NA TRBJ2-1 few TRBV7-2 CASSLVGGGANEQFF TGTGCCAGCAGCTTAGTCGGGGGCGGGGCCAATGAGCAGTTCTTC
NA TRBJ2-7 many TRBV6-2/TRBV6-3 CASTRDVRRQYF TGTGCCAGCACCCGGGATGTTCGTCGGCAGTACTTC
NA TRBJ2-5 few TRBV20-1 CSASENQETQYF TGCAGTGCCTCAGAAAACCAAGAGACCCAGTACTTC
NA TRBJ1-5 NA TRBV4-2 CASSQDGAVGQPQHF TGTGCCAGCAGCCAAGATGGGGCAGTGGGTCAGCCCCAGCATTTT